The 29 T cell receptor beta chains presented below share a single source sample, sequenced in a study of blood T cell repertoires in COVID-19. Produced via immunoSEQ multiplex PCR; TCRdb's table is partial and in-frame only. The sample yields around 180,000 clones, 70% to 85% seen once. Input material: PBMCs or T cells enriched from blood (not recorded which). Every receptor here comes from a middle-aged man who had recovered from COVID-19.

This sequence joins TRBV24-1 and TRBJ2-5, with TRBD2 as a possible D gene (6 bases). From germline, CDR1 is KGHDR and CDR2 SFDVKD. V was trimmed by 2 bases and J by 2 bases, leaving 14 bases between them. There are 16 residues in the CDR3. DNA for the CDR3: TGTGCCACCAGTGATTCCCAGACTAGTTGGCAAGAGACCCAGTACTTC. It translates to CATSDSQTSWQETQYF.

The chain joins TRBV2 to TRBJ1-5; possible D gene TRBD1, 6 bases. The length of the CDR3 is 14 residues. CDR1 is SNHLY and CDR2 is FYNNEI in the germline V gene. The ends were cut back, 7 bases at V and 5 bases at J, with 15 bases in the middle. The CDR3 protein is CASTLGHQYQPQHF. CDR3 sequence (DNA): TGTGCCAGCACCTTGGGACACCAATATCAGCCCCAGCATTTT.

The chain has TRBV15 and TRBJ1-2, with 8 nucleotides matching TRBD1. The V and J ends lost 0 bases and 3 bases, in that order; junction bases with no gene match: 6. The CDR3 has 16 amino acids. Looked up from germline, CDR1 is LNHNV and CDR2 is YYDKDF (reference sequence). The CDR3 region has the DNA TGTGCCACCAGCAGAGACCCCCAGGGGGCTTACTATGGCTACACCTTC. It is translated as CATSRDPQGAYYGYTF.

The CDR3 here is CATSATTGTTEAFF. The CDR3 DNA sequence: TGTGCCACCAGTGCCACGACAGGGACCACTGAAGCTTTCTTT. The chain carries TRBV24-1 and TRBJ1-1, with 7 bases aligning to TRBD1. V lost 5 bases and J lost 4; bases outside the gene matches: 6. CDR3 length: 14 residues. Germline V lookup: CDR1 KGHDR, CDR2 SFDVKD.

The chain uses TRBV10-3 and TRBJ2-7, with D maybe TRBD1 (7 bases). Trimming removed 8 bases at V and 1 base at J, with 9 bases between. The CDR3 contains 12 residues. CDR1 and CDR2 (germline): ENHRY, SYGVKD. The CDR3 DNA reads TGTGCCATCGCAGGGGGGTCCTACGAGCAGTACTTC. Its protein product is CAIAGGSYEQYF.

The V gene is TRBV5-1, the J gene TRBJ1-6, with D possibly being TRBD1 (5 bases). Germline-derived CDR1 and CDR2 are SGHRS and YFSETQ. The V end lost 1 base, the J end lost 6 bases, and 11 bases lay between the germline ends. This CDR3 is 15 amino acids long. CDR3: CASSLNPQGNSPLHF. As DNA, the CDR3 is TGCGCCAGCAGCTTGAACCCCCAGGGTAATTCACCCCTCCACTTT. Complete variable domain (other parts from reference TRBV5-1 and TRBJ1-6): KAGVTQTPRYLIKTRGQQVTLSCSPISGHRSVSWYQQTPGQGLQFLFEYFSETQRNKGNFPGRFSGRQFSNSRSEMNVSTLELGDSALYLCASSLNPQGNSPLHFGNGTRLTVT.

The V call is TRBV4-2, the J call TRBJ2-7; 10 bases map to TRBD2. The trim removed 0 bases at V and 0 bases at J, leaving 8 bases unmatched. The CDR3 loop spans 18 amino acids. From germline, CDR1 is LGHNA and CDR2 YNFKEQ. In nucleotides, the CDR3 is TGTGCCAGCAGCCAAGATGGTCAGGCTAGCGGGAGCTCCTACGAGCAGTACTTC. It codes for CASSQDGQASGSSYEQYF.

The CDR3 DNA sequence: TGTGCCAGCAGTTCACAGGGCAAGACAGATACGCAGTATTTT. Residues: CASSSQGKTDTQYF. The chain carries TRBV6-6 and TRBJ2-3, with D possibly TRBD1 on 6 matching bases. The CDR3 is 14 residues long. The V end was cut by 4 bases, the J end by 3 bases, with 11 bases between. Per germline, CDR1 MNHNY and CDR2 SVGAGI (reference sequence).

The rearrangement uses TRBV10-3 and TRBJ1-1; possible D gene TRBD1, 6 bases. The germline gives CDR1 ENHRY, CDR2 SYGVKD. This CDR3 is built from 11 residues. Between the trimmed V and J ends, which lost 2 bases and 9 bases, there was a span of 7 bases. As DNA, the CDR3 is TGTGCCATCAGTGAGGGACAGCAAGCTTTCTTT. Residues: CAISEGQQAFF.

The CDR3 here is CASYPYRDRGGGYGYTF. The DNA of the CDR3 is TGTGCCAGCTATCCCTACCGGGACAGGGGGGGTGGCTATGGCTACACCTTC. The J gene is TRBJ1-2, the V gene TRBV27; 11 nucleotides agree with TRBD1. Germline loops: CDR1 MNHEY, CDR2 SMNVEV (reference sequence). There are 17 residues in the CDR3. The trim removed 8 bases at V and 4 bases at J, leaving 15 bases unmatched.

The chain joins TRBV11-2 to TRBJ1-1; weak D call: TRBD1 (6 bases). Germline CDR1 SGHAT, CDR2 FQNNGV. V was shortened by 5 bases and J by 2 bases, with 9 bases between the two germline ends. The CDR3 contains 13 residues. The CDR3 nucleotides read TGTGCCAGCAGCCTACAGGGAAACACTGAAGCTTTCTTT. It encodes CASSLQGNTEAFF.

The V call is TRBV7-6, the J call TRBJ1-2, with D perhaps matching TRBD1 (5 bases). The V gene lost 5 bases and the J gene lost 7 bases, with 11 bases spanning the gap. Germline V CDR1 and CDR2: SGHVS, FNYEAQ. This CDR3 contains 12 residues. CDR3 sequence (DNA): TGTGCCAGCAGCGATCAGGGCGGTGGCTACACCTTC. It is translated as CASSDQGGGYTF.

Only one count was recorded for this clone. This may be a read error, as it is one base from a much larger clone. This chain links TRBV7-9 with TRBJ1-1; 8 positions match TRBD1. Germline V CDR1 and CDR2: SEHNR, FQNEAQ (reference sequence). Germline trimming cut 2 bases from V and 5 bases from J; bases unmatched to any gene: 1. The CDR3 is 13 amino acids. The CDR3 DNA sequence: TGTGCCAGCAGCTTAACAGGGGGTACTGAAGCTTTCTTT. Protein: CASSLTGGTEAFF.

The genes are TRBV2 and TRBJ1-1, with D uncertain. The CDR3 contains 14 residues. Germline loops: CDR1 SNHLY, CDR2 FYNNEI. The V end was cut by 8 bases, the J end by 0 bases, with 13 bases between. The CDR3 loop is CASRSADLNTEAFF. The CDR3 nucleotides are TGTGCCAGCCGGAGCGCGGATCTGAACACTGAAGCTTTCTTT. The variable domain in full, completed from reference TRBV2 and TRBJ1-1, reads EPEVTQTPSHQVTQMGQEVILRCVPISNHLYFYWYRQILGQKVEFLVSFYNNEISEKSEIFDDQFSVERPDGSNFTLKIRSTKLEDSAMYFCASRSADLNTEAFFGQGTRLTVV.

J is TRBJ2-5 and V is TRBV7-9, with TRBD2 identical over 12 bases. Germline trimming cut 6 bases from V and 5 bases from J; bases unmatched to any gene: 7. CDR1 and CDR2 (germline): SEHNR, FQNEAQ (reference sequence). The CDR3 spans 15 residues. CDR3 sequence: CASRTLAGGPETQYF. In DNA form, the CDR3 reads TGTGCCAGCAGAACGCTAGCGGGGGGGCCGGAGACCCAGTACTTC.

This sequence joins TRBV19 and TRBJ2-1, with a possible D match to TRBD1 (6 bases). V dropped 6 bases and J dropped 6 bases, with 18 bases sitting between them. Germline-derived CDR1 and CDR2 are LNHDA and SQIVND (reference sequence). The CDR3 extends over 15 amino acids. The CDR3 reads CASRVQGTAVNEQFF. In DNA, the CDR3 is TGTGCCAGTAGAGTACAGGGTACCGCCGTCAATGAGCAGTTCTTC.

J is TRBJ2-2 and V is TRBV15; D possibly corresponds to TRBD2 (5 bases). This CDR3 contains 14 residues. Germline V gene lookup returns CDR1 LNHNV and CDR2 YYDKDF (reference sequence). V lost 4 bases, J lost 8 bases, and 14 bases lay in between. DNA for the CDR3: TGTGCCACCAGCAAGGGAGCCCCTCTTGGGGAGCTGTTTTTT. Protein sequence: CATSKGAPLGELFF.

This chain joins TRBV10-2 and TRBJ2-1, with 7 bases aligning to TRBD1. The germline gives CDR1 WSHSY, CDR2 SAAADI. This CDR3 is 16 amino acids long. Trimming cost V 3 bases and J 0 bases; bases outside gene matches: 5. For the CDR3, the DNA is TGCGCCAGCAGTGAACAGGACAGGAGCTCCTACAATGAGCAGTTCTTC. Its protein product is CASSEQDRSSYNEQFF.

The chain combines TRBV30 with TRBJ1-6, with D uncertain. The CDR3 sequence is 14 residues long. Germline V gene sequence: CDR1 GTSNPN, CDR2 SVGIG (reference sequence). The CDR3 region has the DNA TGTGCTTGGGAGCTGGCCGGAGGGTATTCACCCCTCCACTTT. As protein: CAWELAGGYSPLHF.

In this sample, this clone turned up a few times. The V gene is TRBV7-2, the J gene TRBJ2-3, with 8 bases identical to TRBD1. CDR3 size: 15 residues. CDR1 and CDR2 from the germline V gene are SGHTA and FQGNSA. The ends lost 6 bases at V and 0 bases at J; junction bases unmatched: 5. The CDR3 region has the DNA TGTGCCAGCAGTAAAGACAGGGGTAGCACAGATACGCAGTATTTT. It codes for CASSKDRGSTDTQYF.

This chain connects TRBV6-5 to TRBJ2-7; D is unclear. Germline V gene data show CDR1 as MNHEY and CDR2 as SVGAGI. Trimming took 4 bases from V and 6 from J, leaving 16 bases between them. This CDR3 has 14 amino acids. CDR3: CASSSILRISEQYF. CDR3 nucleotide sequence: TGTGCCAGCAGTTCTATATTGAGAATCTCCGAGCAGTACTTC.

CDR3: CSALRTPGFF. For the CDR3, the DNA is TGCAGTGCACTCCGCACGCCGGGGTTCTTT. The V and J genes are TRBV20-1 and TRBJ1-1; no clear D. The CDR3 runs to 10 residues. Per the germline V gene, CDR1 is DFQATT and CDR2 is SNEGSKA (reference sequence). V was clipped by 6 bases and J by 14 bases, with 16 bases between them.

This clone is a singleton in its sample. Other nucleotide sequences in the sample specify the same CDR3. CDR3 in DNA: TGTGCCAGCAGTTTAACAGGGTATGGCTACACCTTC. This encodes CASSLTGYGYTF. The rearrangement links TRBV12-3 or TRBV12-4 to TRBJ1-2; perhaps TRBD1 as D (6 bases). The CDR3 runs to 12 residues. The V and J ends lost 2 bases and 5 bases respectively, with 6 bases between them.

This clone turned up a few times. The chain employs TRBV5-1 and TRBJ1-2, with D perhaps matching TRBD1 (6 bases). The CDR3 sequence is 15 residues long. Germline V gene data show CDR1 as SGHRS and CDR2 as YFSETQ. V was clipped by 2 bases and J by 1 base, with 12 bases between them. CDR3 coding DNA: TGCGCCAGCAGCTTCGGGGACACCCGTAACTATGGCTACACCTTC. Translation: CASSFGDTRNYGYTF.

This clone was seen just once. In nucleotides, the CDR3 is TGCGCCAGCAGCCCCGCAGGTGGAGATACGCAGTATTTT. It specifies CASSPAGGDTQYF. The rearrangement links TRBV5-1 to TRBJ2-3; D gene uncertain. Trimming took off 4 bases at V and 5 bases at J, with 11 bases between the two ends. Germline V gene sequence: CDR1 SGHRS, CDR2 YFSETQ. This CDR3 contains 13 residues.

This rearrangement joins TRBV7-9 to TRBJ1-2; D might be TRBD1 (5 bases). Germline loops: CDR1 SEHNR, CDR2 FQNEAQ (reference sequence). The length of the CDR3 is 15 residues. V dropped 1 base and J dropped 0 bases, with 9 bases sitting between them. The DNA of the CDR3 is TGTGCCAGCAGCTTAGACGACAGAACTAACTATGGCTACACCTTC. It encodes CASSLDDRTNYGYTF.

By share of the sample, this clone is medium-sized. CDR3 nucleotide sequence: TGTGCCAGCAGCTTTAGACAGTGGGCAACTAATGAAAAACTGTTTTTT. Encoded protein: CASSFRQWATNEKLFF. The chain joins TRBV13 to TRBJ1-4; maybe TRBD1 (5 bases). The V gene lost 3 bases and the J gene lost 0 bases, with 11 bases spanning the gap. This CDR3 spans 16 amino acids. Germline V gene data show CDR1 as PRHDT and CDR2 as FYEKMQ (reference sequence).

The V gene is TRBV28, the J gene TRBJ1-4; 9 nucleotides agree with TRBD1. Germline-derived CDR1 and CDR2 are MDHEN and SYDVKM. The CDR3 is 15 amino acids. Losses at the gene ends were 6 bases for V and 7 bases for J; bases not matched to a gene: 9. CDR3 bases: TGTGCCAGCAGAATCACAGGGGGCGTAAGTGAAAAACTGTTTTTT. This sequence encodes CASRITGGVSEKLFF.

The chain has TRBV27 and TRBJ2-1, with TRBD2 identical over 12 bases. In germline, CDR1 is MNHEY, CDR2 SMNVEV (reference sequence). This CDR3 is 16 amino acids long. V lost 5 bases to trimming and J lost 2 bases; unmatched junction nucleotides: 4. The CDR3 DNA follows: TGTGCCAGCAGTAAACGGACTAGCGGGGCCTACAATGAGCAGTTCTTC. It encodes CASSKRTSGAYNEQFF.